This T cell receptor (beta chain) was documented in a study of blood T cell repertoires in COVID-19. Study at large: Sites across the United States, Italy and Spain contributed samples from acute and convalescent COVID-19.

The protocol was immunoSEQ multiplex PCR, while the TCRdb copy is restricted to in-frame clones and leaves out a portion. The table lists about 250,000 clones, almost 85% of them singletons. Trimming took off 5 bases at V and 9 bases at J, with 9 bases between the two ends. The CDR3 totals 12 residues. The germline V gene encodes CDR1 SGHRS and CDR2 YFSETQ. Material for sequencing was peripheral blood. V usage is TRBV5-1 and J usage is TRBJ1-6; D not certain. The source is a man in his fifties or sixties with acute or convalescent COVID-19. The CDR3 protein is CASSSTVSPLHF. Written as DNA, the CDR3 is TGCGCCAGCAGTTCTACGGTTTCACCCCTCCACTTT.